This TCR beta chain came from a study of graft-versus-host responses after intestinal transplantation. Whole-study context: Anti-thymocyte globulin induction preceded 2 to 4 years of tacrolimus and steroid maintenance in all recipients.

V lost 3 bases, J lost 2 bases, and 11 bases stayed unmatched. This CDR3 comprises 19 residues. CDR1 is WNHNN, CDR2 SYGVQD, per germline (reference sequence). Assay used: immunoSEQ multiplex PCR; TCRdb lists only in-frame clones, some missing. This table holds fewer than 9,500 clones, about 90% found once. This rearrangement joins TRBV10-1 to TRBJ2-3; 13 nucleotides match TRBD2. The source was PBMCs, collected about 30 days after intestinal transplant. This clonotype originated in a human patient who received an intestinal transplant, so some T cells may come from the graft donor. This chain's CDR3 is CASSDPITSGGALTDTQYF. CDR3 bases: TGCGCCAGCAGTGACCCAATTACTAGCGGGGGGGCCCTCACAGATACGCAGTATTTT.